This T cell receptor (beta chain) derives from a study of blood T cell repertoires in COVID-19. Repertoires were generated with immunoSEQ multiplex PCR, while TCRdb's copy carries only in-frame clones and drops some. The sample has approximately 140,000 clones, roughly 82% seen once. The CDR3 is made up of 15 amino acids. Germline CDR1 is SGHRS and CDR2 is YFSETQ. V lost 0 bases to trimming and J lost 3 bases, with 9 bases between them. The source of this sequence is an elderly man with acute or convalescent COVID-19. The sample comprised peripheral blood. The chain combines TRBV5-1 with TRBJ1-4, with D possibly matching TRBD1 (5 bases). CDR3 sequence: CASSLVGQANEKLFF. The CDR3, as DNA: TGCGCCAGCAGCTTGGTGGGGCAGGCTAATGAAAAACTGTTTTTT. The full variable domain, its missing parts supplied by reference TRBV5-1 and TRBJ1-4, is KAGVTQTPRYLIKTRGQQVTLSCSPISGHRSVSWYQQTPGQGLQFLFEYFSETQRNKGNFPGRFSGRQFSNSRSEMNVSTLELGDSALYLCASSLVGQANEKLFFGSGTQLSVL.